This is a list of T cell receptor beta chains from one sample in a study of tumor-infiltrating lymphocytes in primary liver carcinoma. TCRdb recomputed calls from the multiplex PCR reads with MiXCR, one row per CDR3 protein. The sample lists a few hundred thousand distinct CDR3 sequences, roughly 60% occurring once. What was sequenced was peripheral blood. The receptors shown here come from a woman aged 25 to 39 with primary liver carcinoma and hepatitis B virus infection. Both conserved end residues are part of each CDR3. A D gene is named only where the DNA matches it firmly. Some rows have no size entry. The others give once, few or many, or a class for an expanded clone.

clone size	D gene	V gene	J gene	CDR3 DNA	CDR3 protein
NA	NA	TRBV12-3/TRBV12-4	TRBJ1-6	TGTGCCAGCAGTCCAAGTCATTCACCCCTCCACTTT	CASSPSHSPLHF
many	TRBD2	TRBV6-1	TRBJ2-1	TGTGCCAGCAGTGAAACTAGGACTAGCGGGAGGGTTCGGGAGCAGTTCTTC	CASSETRTSGRVREQFF
NA	NA	TRBV13	TRBJ1-2	TGTGCCAGCAGCTTAGGCCTGGGGGCGGGCTATGGCTACACCTTC	CASSLGLGAGYGYTF
few	NA	TRBV4-3	TRBJ1-1	TGCACCAGCAGCCAAATCGGGACGGAACCTCCTGAAGCTTTCTTT	CTSSQIGTEPPEAFF
NA	NA	TRBV6-1	TRBJ1-4	TGTGCCAGCAGTGAAGCCTTGGTCGGAGCTAATGAAAAACTGTTTTTT	CASSEALVGANEKLFF
many	NA	TRBV4-1	TRBJ2-7	TGCGCCAGCAGCCATGGGCTTCAGGGGCGTAACTTC	CASSHGLQGRNF
many	NA	TRBV11-2	TRBJ2-2	TGTGCCAGCAGCTTAGTGGAGCCGGGCGGGGAGCTGTTTTTT	CASSLVEPGGELFF
NA	TRBD2	TRBV4-3	TRBJ2-4	TGCGACAGCAGCCAAGATAGGGTAGGGGGACTAGTAAACATTCAGTACTTC	CDSSQDRVGGLVNIQYF
many	TRBD1	TRBV6-2/TRBV6-3	TRBJ2-4	TGTGCCAGCAGTTACAGGGGGCTGCCCAACATTCAGTACTTC	CASSYRGLPNIQYF
many	NA	TRBV29-1	TRBJ2-7	TGCAGCGCGGACGGACAAGGCGAGCAGTACTTC	CSADGQGEQYF
NA	NA	TRBV28	TRBJ1-2	TGTGCCAGCAGAAGAGTCAGGGACTATGGCTACACCTTC	CASRRVRDYGYTF
NA	NA	TRBV14	TRBJ2-3	TGTGCCATCAGCTCAATGGGGCCGGATACGCAGTATTTT	CAISSMGPDTQYF
NA	NA	TRBV5-4	TRBJ2-5	TGTGCCAGCAGGGTCGGACAGAAAGGGACCCAGTACTTC	CASRVGQKGTQYF
NA	TRBD2	TRBV28	TRBJ2-7	TGTGCCAGCAGCCCTCGGGACTACGAGTACGAGCAGTACTTC	CASSPRDYEYEQYF
few	NA	TRBV12-3/TRBV12-4	TRBJ2-1	TGTGCCAGCAGACTCCAGGGGATTGGGCAGTTCTTC	CASRLQGIGQFF
NA	NA	TRBV18	TRBJ1-6	TGTGCCAGTTTGGGCCAGCCCAATTCACCCCTCCACTTT	CASLGQPNSPLHF
NA	NA	TRBV14	TRBJ2-1	TGTGCCAGCAGCATAACACCGGGCGACCTTAGGAACCGGCAGTTCTTC	CASSITPGDLRNRQFF
many	NA	TRBV12-3/TRBV12-4	TRBJ1-5	TGTGCCAGCAGTCCGGCGGGGAGCAATCAGCCCCAGCATTTT	CASSPAGSNQPQHF
NA	NA	TRBV6-6	TRBJ1-1	TGTGTCAGCGTAGTCTTAACTGAAGCTTTCTTT	CVSVVLTEAFF
NA	NA	TRBV11-1	TRBJ1-2	TGTGCCAGTAGCTTTCTAACGGGGAGCTATGGCTACACCTTC	CASSFLTGSYGYTF
few	NA	TRBV4-1	TRBJ1-1	TGCGCCAGCAGCCAAGCCGGGGGAAGGACCCGGTTACGAGCTTTCTTT	CASSQAGGRTRLRAFF
NA	TRBD1	TRBV13	TRBJ1-4	TGTGCCAGCAGCCCAGGGGGCGAAAAACTGTTTTTT	CASSPGGEKLFF
NA	TRBD2	TRBV12-3/TRBV12-4	TRBJ2-1	TGCGCCAGCAACCTGTCCGGGACTAGCGGACTTGAGCAGCTCTTC	CASNLSGTSGLEQLF
many	NA	TRBV11-2	TRBJ2-1	TGTGCCAGCAGCTTAGCGCCGGGGGGCGTGTGGAATGAGCAGTTCTTC	CASSLAPGGVWNEQFF
many	TRBD1	TRBV29-1	TRBJ2-5	TGCAGCGTTGACGGGACAGGGGATCAAGAGACCCAGTACTTC	CSVDGTGDQETQYF
NA	NA	TRBV5-1	TRBJ2-3	TGCGCCAGCAGCTTGAACGGCCCCACTAGCACAGATACGCAGTATTTT	CASSLNGPTSTDTQYF
NA	NA	TRBV4-2	TRBJ2-7	TGTGCCAGCAGCCAAGATGCGGCGGGGTGCTCCTACGAGCAGTACTTC	CASSQDAAGCSYEQYF
NA	NA	TRBV12-3/TRBV12-4	TRBJ2-7	TGTACCAGCAGTTGCTGGGACACATTGTACGAGCAGTACTTC	CTSSCWDTLYEQYF
NA	NA	TRBV6-1	TRBJ2-1	TGTGTCAGCAGCCTATTCAGGGTTTTCGGTGAGCAGTTCTTC	CVSSLFRVFGEQFF
NA	TRBD2	TRBV28	TRBJ2-1	TGTGCCAGCGGTGGGAGACTAGCGGAGTCGCTCAGAGGGGAGCAGTTCTTC	CASGGRLAESLRGEQFF
few	NA	TRBV5-5	TRBJ2-7	TGTGCCAGCATACCGGGGGACTCCTACGAGCAGTACTTC	CASIPGDSYEQYF
NA	NA	TRBV11-2	TRBJ2-7	TGTGCCAGCAGCTGGGGAAGTTACGAGCTGTACTTC	CASSWGSYELYF
NA	NA	TRBV7-8	TRBJ1-4	TGTGCCAGCAGCCCCGGGACACCCGTGGGAAAACTGTTTTTT	CASSPGTPVGKLFF
NA	NA	TRBV10-3	TRBJ1-2	TGTGCCATCAATCACAATAACTATGGCTACACCTTC	CAINHNNYGYTF
NA	TRBD1	TRBV4-3	TRBJ2-7	TGCGCTAGCAGCCAAGATCAATGGACAGGGCGGGAGCAGTACTTC	CASSQDQWTGREQYF
many	NA	TRBV6-6	TRBJ2-2	TGTGCCAGCTCCGGGACACCGAACACCGGGGAGCTGTTTTTT	CASSGTPNTGELFF
NA	TRBD1	TRBV6-6	TRBJ2-7	TGTGCCAGCAGTTACGGGGAAGTCAGGGGGTGGTCCTACGAGCAGTACTTC	CASSYGEVRGWSYEQYF
NA	NA	TRBV11-2	TRBJ2-2	TGTGCCAGCAACTTAGCCGGGGGCGGGTTGAACACAGGGGAGCTGTTTTTT	CASNLAGGGLNTGELFF
many	NA	TRBV12-3/TRBV12-4	TRBJ1-4	TGTGCCAGCAGCGGGGTGATCACAACTAATGAAAAACTGTTTTTT	CASSGVITTNEKLFF
many	NA	TRBV6-6	TRBJ2-7	TGTGCCAGCAGTTACGCCACCTCCTACGAGCAGTACTTC	CASSYATSYEQYF
NA	NA	TRBV6-5	TRBJ2-7	TGTGCCAGCATAGGGGGAACCTACGAGCAGTACTTC	CASIGGTYEQYF
once	NA	TRBV11-2	TRBJ2-1	TGTGCCAGAAGCTTAATGAGGAATGAGAAGTTCTTC	CARSLMRNEKFF
few	NA	TRBV6-6	TRBJ2-1	TGTGCCAGCAGCCTTACAGCGCAGGGGCAGTTCTTC	CASSLTAQGQFF
NA	TRBD2	TRBV12-3/TRBV12-4	TRBJ2-5	TGTGCCAGCAGTTTTACGAGCGGGAGGGCGGGGACCCAGTACTTC	CASSFTSGRAGTQYF
NA	NA	TRBV5-8	TRBJ2-2	TGTGCCAGCAGTCTCGGGGCCGGGGAGCTGTTTTTT	CASSLGAGELFF
NA	TRBD1	TRBV30	TRBJ2-7	TGTGCCTGGCGACAGGGCCCTAGGAGCTCCTACGAGCAGTACTTC	CAWRQGPRSSYEQYF
few	NA	TRBV6-2/TRBV6-3	TRBJ2-5	TGTGCCAGCAGTTACTTGTCGGCTCAAGAGACCCAGTACTTC	CASSYLSAQETQYF
few	TRBD2	TRBV5-4	TRBJ2-5	TGTGCCAGCAGCTCGGGATCGGGACTAGCGGGACGCGAGACCCAGTACTTC	CASSSGSGLAGRETQYF
many	NA	TRBV11-2	TRBJ2-1	TGTGCCAGCAGCTTGTCCGGGCGCAGCTACAATGAGCAGTTCTTC	CASSLSGRSYNEQFF
NA	TRBD2	TRBV6-5	TRBJ2-1	TGTGCCAGCAGTTTACTAGCGGGAGGTGGTGAGCAGTTCTTC	CASSLLAGGGEQFF